This TCR beta chain was retrieved from a study of vaccination effects on CD4 cells after COVID-19. About the study: Post-vaccine specimens arrived a median 72 days past the second dose.

Study-wide points: Infection-derived and vaccine-derived clones contracted markedly late after vaccination.

Before sequencing took place, the ViraFEST assay used viral peptide pools to expand antigen-specific CD4+ T cells. Following culture for about ten days, CD4+ T cells were isolated. Participants received two doses of either the BNT162b2 or mRNA-1273 vaccine. Trimming shortened V by 6 bases and J by 4 bases, and 12 bases separated the two germline ends. Germline V CDR1 and CDR2: LNHDA, SQIVND (reference sequence). The CDR3 is 14 residues long. Sequencing used immunoSEQ multiplex PCR; TCRdb keeps in-frame clones, though not all of them. The repertoire holds 75,000 to 100,000 clones, over 70% seen once, with roughly 1.2% in the top ten. The sample holds one count of this clone. Its target is not known.

This rearrangement joins TRBV19 to TRBJ1-4; a possible D gene is TRBD1 (5 bases). The TCR sequence derives from a human donor who received a COVID-19 vaccine. The source material was CD4+ T cells from PBMCs cultured with HCoV-OC43 spike peptides, sampled after COVID-19 vaccination. Subset in this sample: HCoV-OC43 spike overlapping peptide pool stimulation. The CDR3 region is CASSSGLYNEKLFF. In DNA, the CDR3 is TGTGCCAGTAGCTCGGGGCTATATAATGAAAAACTGTTTTTT.